Below, 18 T cell receptor beta chains from the same sample are listed, as sequenced in a study of neurological immune-mediated disorders. TCRdb redid the calling of the 5' RACE reads with MiXCR, one entry per CDR3 protein. The repertoire has roughly 65,000 distinct CDR3 sequences, roughly 4.9% of them found once; the top ten carry about 5.3%. Material: PBMCs. These receptor sequences come from a human donor with multiple sclerosis. The donor label of this sample is uncertain.

This clonotype was found many times. CDR3 region: CASSLGLAGELFF. The CDR3 DNA follows: TGTGCCAGCAGCCTCGGACTAGCCGGGGAGCTGTTTTTT. The V and J genes are TRBV4-2 and TRBJ2-2; TRBD2 agrees at 7 bases. Germline CDR1 reads LGHNA; CDR2 reads YNFKEQ. The CDR3 has 13 amino acids. V was pared by 4 bases and J by 6 bases, with 2 bases of the junction left unmatched.

This clonotype was picked up many times. V gene TRBV5-1 combines with J gene TRBJ2-1; D might be TRBD2 (7 bases). The V end was cut by 0 bases, the J end by 2 bases, with 18 bases between. The CDR3 length is 18 residues. CDR1 is SGHRS, CDR2 YFSETQ, per germline. The CDR3 loop is CASSLVGGAIPPYNEQFF. CDR3 bases: TGCGCCAGCAGCTTGGTGGGGGGGGCCATACCCCCCTACAATGAGCAGTTCTTC.

This clonotype came up many times. The V call is TRBV10-3, the J call TRBJ2-1; TRBD1 matches 7 bases. Germline assignment: CDR1 ENHRY and CDR2 SYGVKD. The V gene end was trimmed by 6 bases and the J gene end by 2 bases; junction bases not matched to a gene: 13. CDR3 length: 17 residues. In DNA, the CDR3 is TGTGCCATCAGCCAAGTCGACAGGGTCGGGCCCTACAATGAGCAGTTCTTC. The encoded protein is CAISQVDRVGPYNEQFF.

This clonotype was seen only a few times. V gene TRBV19 combines with J gene TRBJ1-4, with D maybe TRBD1 (6 bases). Trimming took off 4 bases at V and 6 bases at J, with 12 bases between the two ends. This CDR3 comprises 14 residues. Looked up from germline, CDR1 is LNHDA and CDR2 is SQIVND (reference sequence). This CDR3 reads CASSKSGVHEKLFF. The CDR3 coding sequence is TGTGCCAGTAGTAAGTCAGGGGTCCATGAAAAACTGTTTTTT.

This clonotype was detected ten times or more. The chain is built from TRBV12-5 and TRBJ2-3; D is unresolved. CDR1 and CDR2 from the germline V gene are LGHNT and FRNRAP. This CDR3 is built from 17 residues. Trimming took off 0 bases at V and 3 bases at J, with 16 bases between the two ends. The CDR3: CASGLVLFLQKTDTQYF. In DNA, the CDR3 is TGTGCTAGTGGTTTGGTACTTTTTCTCCAGAAAACAGATACGCAGTATTTT.

This clonotype was picked up many times. The chain has TRBV5-1 and TRBJ2-1; D is unresolved. V shed 1 base and J shed 5 bases, with 25 bases lying between them. The V gene's germline CDR1 is SGHRS and CDR2 YFSETQ. The CDR3 contains 19 residues. The CDR3 spells CASSLLARRALTMDNEQFF. In DNA form, the CDR3 reads TGCGCCAGCAGCTTGCTTGCCCGGCGAGCGCTTACTATGGACAATGAGCAGTTCTTC.

The chain has TRBV12-3 or TRBV12-4 and TRBJ1-1; D perhaps matches TRBD1 (5 bases). CDR3 length equals 15 residues. Trimming removed 3 bases from V and 1 base from J, with 12 bases in between. The CDR3 DNA is TGTGCCAGCAGTTTTCCGTACAGGCAGAACACTGAAGCTTTCTTT. Protein product: CASSFPYRQNTEAFF.

This clonotype was counted at least ten times. This rearrangement joins TRBV12-3 or TRBV12-4 to TRBJ2-1; D may match TRBD1 or TRBD2 (7 bases each). V dropped 7 bases and J dropped 1 base, with 23 bases sitting between them. This CDR3 region has 18 residues. The CDR3 sequence is CASTPGGGGVGSYNEQFF. The CDR3 bases are TGTGCCAGCACCCCGGGGGGAGGGGGCGTTGGATCCTACAATGAGCAGTTCTTC.

The sample holds a few counts of this clonotype. The V and J genes are TRBV20-1 and TRBJ2-1; D is unclear. The CDR3 extends over 10 amino acids. Germline V CDR1 and CDR2: DFQATT, SNEGSKA (reference sequence). The CDR3 nucleotides are TGCAGCCCAGGATGGGATGAGCAGTTCTTC. Its translation: CSPGWDEQFF.

This clonotype was detected many times. V gene TRBV5-1 combines with J gene TRBJ2-1; D perhaps matches TRBD1 (7 bases). V lost 5 bases and J lost 3, with 15 bases in between. Germline CDR1 is SGHRS and CDR2 is YFSETQ. The CDR3 loop spans 15 amino acids. The CDR3, as DNA: TGCGCCAGCAGGGGGGGTGCAGGGGGCTACAATGAGCAGTTCTTC. Translation gives CASRGGAGGYNEQFF.

This clonotype was counted at least ten times. This sequence joins TRBV20-1 and TRBJ1-5; perhaps TRBD1 as D (5 bases). Trimming stripped 4 bases from V and 1 base from J, with 14 bases between. The CDR3 spans 15 residues. Germline-derived CDR1 and CDR2 are DFQATT and SNEGSKA (reference sequence). The CDR3 DNA is TGCAGTGCTACCGACAGTTTCTTGAGCAATCAGCCCCAGCATTTT. Its protein is CSATDSFLSNQPQHF.

The chain couples TRBV3-1 to TRBJ2-1; 7 positions agree with TRBD2. Germline CDR1 LGHDT, CDR2 YNNKEL (reference sequence). V lost 3 bases, J lost 13 bases, and 18 bases stayed unmatched. This CDR3 region has 16 residues. CDR3 sequence: CASSHLQAGYQETQFF. In DNA form, the CDR3 reads TGTGCCAGCAGCCATTTACAAGCGGGGTACCAAGAGACCCAGTTCTTC.

The table lists this clonotype with many counts. The chain has TRBV5-1 and TRBJ2-7; 7 bases agree with TRBD2. The CDR3 has 13 residues. V lost 0 bases and J lost 9; bases outside the gene matches: 6. Per the germline V gene, CDR1 is SGHRS and CDR2 is YFSETQ. The CDR3 sequence is CASSLDTAGWQYF. The CDR3 DNA reads as TGCGCCAGCAGCTTGGATACAGCGGGGTGGCAGTACTTC.

This clonotype was observed many times. J is TRBJ2-5 and V is TRBV5-1; D is ambiguous. Germline loops: CDR1 SGHRS, CDR2 YFSETQ. This CDR3 spans 16 amino acids. V lost 0 bases to trimming and J lost 2 bases, with 14 bases between them. CDR3 bases: TGCGCCAGCAGCTTGGCCCGGCAGACCGTGCAAGAGACCCAGTACTTC. This gives the protein CASSLARQTVQETQYF. Variable domain in full (rest from reference TRBV5-1 and TRBJ2-5): KAGVTQTPRYLIKTRGQQVTLSCSPISGHRSVSWYQQTPGQGLQFLFEYFSETQRNKGNFPGRFSGRQFSNSRSEMNVSTLELGDSALYLCASSLARQTVQETQYFGPGTRLLVL.

In its sample, this clonotype was seen many times. The J gene is TRBJ1-6, the V gene TRBV5-1; possibly TRBD1 for D (6 bases). V was cut by 0 bases and J by 7 bases, with 11 bases left in between. CDR1 SGHRS and CDR2 YFSETQ come from the germline V gene. This CDR3 is 15 amino acids long. The CDR3 DNA reads TGCGCCAGCAGCTTGGAAGGCAGGGGAAATTCACCCCTCCACTTT. The encoded protein is CASSLEGRGNSPLHF. The full variable domain, its missing parts supplied by reference TRBV5-1 and TRBJ1-6, is KAGVTQTPRYLIKTRGQQVTLSCSPISGHRSVSWYQQTPGQGLQFLFEYFSETQRNKGNFPGRFSGRQFSNSRSEMNVSTLELGDSALYLCASSLEGRGNSPLHFGNGTRLTVT.

This clonotype was seen many times. The J gene is TRBJ2-3, the V gene TRBV5-1; 8 nucleotides match TRBD1. Germline trimming cut 0 bases from V and 4 bases from J; bases unmatched to any gene: 7. CDR1 is SGHRS, CDR2 YFSETQ, per germline. The CDR3 is 16 residues long. The CDR3 DNA reads as TGCGCCAGCAGCTTGGAGGTCAGGGGGCCGTCAGATACGCAGTATTTT. Its protein is CASSLEVRGPSDTQYF.

This clonotype was detected ten times or more. The V and J genes are TRBV5-5 and TRBJ1-6; perhaps TRBD1 as D (5 bases). The CDR3 has 15 residues. Per germline, CDR1 SGHKS and CDR2 YYEKEE (reference sequence). Trimming shortened V by 0 bases and J by 10 bases, and 14 bases separated the two germline ends. The CDR3 reads CASSLGLSWGSPLHF. The CDR3 DNA sequence: TGTGCCAGCAGCTTGGGACTCTCATGGGGCTCACCCCTCCACTTT.

This clonotype was detected ten times or more. The chain recombines TRBV5-1 with TRBJ1-2; the match to TRBD1 covers 11 bases. The CDR3 is 15 residues long. J was trimmed by 8 bases and V by 0 bases; bases with no gene match: 6. CDR1 and CDR2 from the germline V gene are SGHRS and YFSETQ. The DNA of the CDR3 is TGCGCCAGCAGCTTGGTAGGACAGGGGGCAAGAGGCTACACCTTC. It translates to CASSLVGQGARGYTF.